This T cell receptor (beta chain) comes out of a study of blood T cell repertoires in COVID-19. On the study more broadly: Sources were T cells, B-cell-depleted T cells, or PBMCs; the material itself was cDNA or gDNA.

Measured with immunoSEQ multiplex PCR; TCRdb has only the in-frame clones, and not every one. This sample has 95,000 to 110,000 clones; about 80% occur once, and the top ten carry more than 3%. V lost 4 bases, J lost 4 bases, and 14 bases lay in between. This CDR3 region has 14 residues. Germline values: CDR1 SGHRS, CDR2 YFSETQ. This chain connects TRBV5-1 to TRBJ2-5; D call uncertain. The TCR was taken from a woman older than 75 with active or convalescent COVID-19. The material sequenced was peripheral blood. The DNA for the CDR3 is TGCGCCAGCAGCACGGCGCGGTCAGCAGAGACCCAGTACTTC. Protein: CASSTARSAETQYF.